The 22 T cell receptor beta chains in this list originate from one sample, sequenced in a study of cytomegalovirus exposure and HLA in healthy donors. PCR primers comprised 60 Vbeta and 13 Jbeta primers. Generated by immunoSEQ multiplex PCR, the TCRdb table keeps only in-frame clones and is missing some. The profile shows 74,000 or so clones, around 79% of them singletons. The sequenced sample was PBMCs. The receptors were gathered from a woman aged 40 to 50 in good health and CMV-seropositive.

J is TRBJ1-6 and V is TRBV6-1; D gene uncertain. Deletions cut 10 bases from V and 8 bases from J, with 15 bases between. Looked up from germline, CDR1 is MNHNS and CDR2 is SASEGT. This CDR3 contains 13 residues. CDR3 sequence: CATSERRDSPLHF. The CDR3 coding sequence is TGTGCCACCTCAGAGAGGAGGGATTCACCCCTCCACTTT.

The V gene is TRBV5-1, the J gene TRBJ1-2; TRBD1 agrees at 7 bases. This CDR3 contains 12 residues. From germline, CDR1 is SGHRS and CDR2 YFSETQ. J lost 9 bases, V lost 4 bases, and 6 bases had no gene match. The CDR3, as DNA: TGCGCCAGCAGCATAGGAGGGGGCAGCTACACCTTC. Its translation: CASSIGGGSYTF.

This clone appeared a single time. This sequence joins TRBV19 and TRBJ1-5; D call uncertain. Germline V CDR1 and CDR2: LNHDA, SQIVND (reference sequence). This CDR3 is 14 amino acids long. Trimming shortened V by 5 bases and J by 1 base, and 9 bases separated the two germline ends. The CDR3 coding sequence is TGTGCCAGTAGTGGCCTCACAAGCAATCAGCCCCAGCATTTT. This translates into CASSGLTSNQPQHF.

The V and J genes are TRBV2 and TRBJ2-7, with 8 positions matching TRBD2. The trim removed 2 bases at V and 2 bases at J, leaving 11 bases unmatched. The CDR3 totals 17 residues. The germline CDR1 and CDR2 sequences are SNHLY and FYNNEI. CDR3 in DNA: TGTGCCAGCAGTGAAACGGGATGGACTAGCCGACCCTACGAGCAGTACTTC. Amino acids: CASSETGWTSRPYEQYF.

In this sample, this clone turned up a few times. The rearrangement joins TRBV6-1 to TRBJ2-5; 8 bases fit TRBD1. Germline assignment: CDR1 MNHNS and CDR2 SASEGT. CDR3 length equals 13 residues. The ends lost 5 bases at V and 2 bases at J; junction bases unmatched: 1. CDR3 residues: CASSRDRQETQYF. The CDR3 DNA is TGTGCCAGCAGTAGGGACAGGCAAGAGACCCAGTACTTC.

This clone came up a few times. The chain uses TRBV9 and TRBJ2-2; 10 bases are a match to TRBD1. V shed 3 bases, J shed 6 bases, and the junction held 11 bases outside the gene matches. The V gene's germline CDR1 is SGDLS and CDR2 YYNGEE. The CDR3 is 17 residues long. CDR3: CASSGASGTGVAGELFF. CDR3 nucleotide sequence: TGTGCCAGCAGCGGTGCTTCCGGGACAGGGGTTGCCGGGGAGCTGTTTTTT.

In this sample, this clone turned up a few times. The rearrangement uses TRBV9 and TRBJ1-1; no firm D call. Trimming left V 3 bases short and J 6 bases short, with 12 bases between. This CDR3 comprises 13 residues. CDR1 SGDLS and CDR2 YYNGEE come from the germline V gene. CDR3 residues: CASSARTSSEAFF. In DNA, the CDR3 is TGTGCCAGCAGCGCTCGGACTTCATCTGAAGCTTTCTTT.

This chain joins TRBV6-5 and TRBJ2-7, with 8 nucleotides matching TRBD1. Germline trimming cut 0 bases from V and 3 bases from J; bases unmatched to any gene: 1. The CDR3 totals 14 residues. Germline V gene data show CDR1 as MNHEY and CDR2 as SVGAGI. CDR3 loop: CASSYSDRGYEQYF. The CDR3 bases are TGTGCCAGCAGTTACTCTGACAGGGGCTACGAGCAGTACTTC.

This chain's CDR3 is CASSLRQGDTIYF. CDR3 nucleotide sequence: TGTGCCAGCAGCTTACGGCAGGGGGACACCATATATTTT. V is TRBV11-3 and J is TRBJ1-3, with 7 nucleotides matching TRBD1. J was trimmed by 8 bases and V by 2 bases; bases with no gene match: 3. There are 13 residues in the CDR3. CDR1 and CDR2 from the germline V gene are SGHNT and YENEEA. The full variable domain, rest sourced from reference TRBV11-3 and TRBJ1-3, is EAGVVQSPRYKIIEKKQPVAFWCNPISGHNTLYWYLQNLGQGPELLIRYENEEAVDDSQLPKDRFSAERLKGVDSTLKIQPAELGDSAVYLCASSLRQGDTIYFGEGSWLTVV.

The CDR3 reads CASSPLAVSYEQYF. DNA of the CDR3: TGTGCCAGCAGTCCCTTGGCAGTCTCCTACGAGCAGTACTTC. This rearrangement joins TRBV27 to TRBJ2-7; no firm D call. From germline, CDR1 is MNHEY and CDR2 SMNVEV (reference sequence). This CDR3 is built from 14 residues. The V and J ends lost 5 bases and 0 bases respectively, with 11 bases between them.

This clone came up a few times. The V gene is TRBV2, the J gene TRBJ2-2, with 12 bases that match TRBD2. The J segment lost 5 bases and the V segment lost 10 bases, leaving 8 bases of the junction unmatched. This CDR3 has 15 residues. Germline V gives CDR1 SNHLY, CDR2 FYNNEI. The CDR3 loop reads CATKLAGGGTGELFF. In DNA, the CDR3 is TGTGCCACCAAACTAGCGGGGGGCGGGACCGGGGAGCTGTTTTTT. The variable domain in full, with the rest retrieved from reference TRBV2 and TRBJ2-2, is EPEVTQTPSHQVTQMGQEVILRCVPISNHLYFYWYRQILGQKVEFLVSFYNNEISEKSEIFDDQFSVERPDGSNFTLKIRSTKLEDSAMYFCATKLAGGGTGELFFGEGSRLTVL.

The rearrangement uses TRBV4-1 and TRBJ2-2; perhaps TRBD1 as D (6 bases). The ends were cut back, 1 base at V and 6 bases at J, with 15 bases in the middle. CDR1 MGHRA and CDR2 YSYEKL come from the germline V gene. The CDR3 loop spans 16 amino acids. The DNA of the CDR3 is TGCGCCAGCAGCCAAGGATTAACAGGGAAGGCCGGGGAGCTGTTTTTT. Amino acids: CASSQGLTGKAGELFF.

This clone was seen a few times. V and J are TRBV30 and TRBJ1-2, with D possibly TRBD1 on 5 matching bases. CDR1 is GTSNPN, CDR2 SVGIG, per germline (reference sequence). This CDR3 has 12 amino acids. V was clipped by 2 bases and J by 7 bases, with 11 bases between them. CDR3 protein: CAWSRGGRGYTF. DNA for the CDR3: TGTGCCTGGAGTCGCGGGGGTCGTGGCTACACCTTC.

The genes are TRBV25-1 and TRBJ1-1; no definite D call. V dropped 2 bases and J dropped 10 bases, with 8 bases sitting between them. Germline V gene lookup returns CDR1 MGHDK and CDR2 SYGVNS. There are 11 residues in the CDR3. CDR3 protein: CASSEAGGAFF. CDR3 sequence (DNA): TGTGCCAGCAGTGAAGCAGGAGGAGCTTTCTTT.

The V call is TRBV28, the J call TRBJ1-1, with 9 bases fitting TRBD1. With 5 bases clipped from V and 4 bases from J, the junction kept 5 bases outside the gene matches. This CDR3 comprises 14 residues. Germline V gives CDR1 MDHEN, CDR2 SYDVKM. The CDR3, as DNA: TGTGCCAGCAGTCGTACAGGGGGCGGCACTGAAGCTTTCTTT. Its translation is CASSRTGGGTEAFF.

This clone has a handful of counts. As DNA, the CDR3 is TGTGCCAGCAGTCCGGACAGGGCGGGAGGCTACACCTTC. Protein sequence: CASSPDRAGGYTF. This chain joins TRBV6-5 and TRBJ1-2; 8 nucleotides align to TRBD1. V lost 5 bases and J lost 8; bases outside the gene matches: 7. The V gene's germline CDR1 is MNHEY and CDR2 SVGAGI. The CDR3 loop spans 13 amino acids.

The V gene is TRBV5-1, the J gene TRBJ2-3, with 10 bases matching TRBD2. The CDR3 runs to 17 residues. Germline lookup yields CDR1 SGHRS and CDR2 YFSETQ. J lost 3 bases, V lost 4 bases, and 11 bases had no gene match. The CDR3 region is CASSPALLAGETDTQYF. As DNA, the CDR3 is TGCGCCAGCAGCCCGGCCCTTCTAGCGGGAGAGACAGATACGCAGTATTTT.

This clone showed up just once. This chain uses TRBV28 with TRBJ1-2; possible D gene TRBD1, 6 bases. The CDR3 loop spans 16 amino acids. The germline gives CDR1 MDHEN, CDR2 SYDVKM. V gave up 4 bases and J gave up 4 bases, with 19 bases separating them. CDR3 bases: TGTGCCAGCAGTTCGATGTCTGCAGGGGCGGCCTATGGCTACACCTTC. This translates into CASSSMSAGAAYGYTF.

The rearrangement links TRBV7-2 to TRBJ1-5; weak D call: TRBD1 (5 bases). The germline gives CDR1 SGHTA, CDR2 FQGNSA. Trimming left V 3 bases short and J 5 bases short, with 14 bases between. This CDR3 region has 15 residues. The CDR3 sequence: CASSFGREDYQPQHF. The CDR3 nucleotides read TGTGCCAGCAGCTTTGGCAGGGAGGACTATCAGCCCCAGCATTTT.

The chain uses TRBV7-9 and TRBJ1-3; D gene uncertain. The CDR3 spans 14 residues. In germline, CDR1 is SEHNR, CDR2 FQNEAQ (reference sequence). V was pared by 2 bases and J by 5 bases, with 10 bases between. CDR3 DNA sequence: TGTGCCAGCAGCTTAATCGGGGATAGAAACACCATATATTTT. It translates to CASSLIGDRNTIYF.

The rearrangement uses TRBV5-1 and TRBJ1-1; D gene unclear. Germline V gives CDR1 SGHRS, CDR2 YFSETQ. The CDR3 extends over 16 amino acids. V was cut by 0 bases and J by 2 bases, with 14 bases left in between. The CDR3 DNA is TGCGCCAGCAGCTTGGTAGGAGGCGGGGTTAACACTGAAGCTTTCTTT. Its translation is CASSLVGGGVNTEAFF.

CDR3 nucleotides: TGTGCCAGTAACCCCGGAGACAATGAGCAGTTCTTC. Protein: CASNPGDNEQFF. The rearrangement joins TRBV19 to TRBJ2-1; D unresolved. Per germline, CDR1 LNHDA and CDR2 SQIVND (reference sequence). This CDR3 has 12 residues. Deletions cut 7 bases from V and 5 bases from J, with 9 bases between.